This T cell receptor beta chain emerged from a study of T cells after yellow fever vaccination. Study findings and constraints: The booster saw the reappearance of most primary-vaccination clones (around 95% CD4, around 88% CD8).

A 5'RACE template-switching step, the method used to make TCR cDNA, added a universal primer site and UMIs. TCRdb independently ran MiXCR on the 5' RACE reads; one entry per CDR3 protein. The table includes around 160,000 distinct CDR3 sequences, 5.5% to 7.5% detected once. CDR3 length equals 12 residues. From germline, CDR1 is ENHRY and CDR2 SYGVKD. Trimming took 3 bases from V and 4 from J, leaving 4 bases between them. In this sample, this clonotype turned up many times. Its target is unknown. This specimen consisted of CD4+ T cells sorted from PBMCs, obtained 5 days after the first yellow fever vaccination. The V call is TRBV10-3, the J call TRBJ1-5; D gene uncertain. The origin of this receptor is a man aged 18 to 30 who received the YFV17D yellow fever vaccine. The CDR3 reads CAISDQNQPQHF. The CDR3 DNA follows: TGTGCCATCAGTGACCAAAATCAGCCCCAGCATTTT.